These 26 T cell receptor beta chains share one sample of origin, sequenced in a study of cytomegalovirus exposure and HLA in healthy donors. PCR employed 60 Vbeta and 13 Jbeta primers. Clones were sequenced by immunoSEQ multiplex PCR, and TCRdb holds only the in-frame ones, with some missing. The sample totals more than 95,000 clones. Sequenced sample: PBMCs. The receptors shown here come from a man between 18 and 35 years old in good health and CMV-seronegative.

About this clone itself: In the same sample, other DNA sequences code for this CDR3. This sequence joins TRBV30 and TRBJ1-2; weak D call: TRBD1 (5 bases). Trimming removed 0 bases at V and 8 bases at J, with 13 bases between. Germline CDR1 is GTSNPN and CDR2 is SVGIG (reference sequence). The CDR3 loop spans 13 amino acids. The CDR3 reads CAWSVLQGGGYTF. For the CDR3, the DNA is TGTGCCTGGAGTGTACTCCAGGGTGGAGGCTACACCTTC. The whole variable domain, filled in from reference TRBV30 and TRBJ1-2, reads SQTIHQWPATLVQPVGSPLSLECTVEGTSNPNLYWYRQAAGRGLQLLFYSVGIGQISSEVPQNLSASRPQDRQFILSSKKLLLSDSGFYLCAWSVLQGGGYTFGSGTRLTVV.

This chain joins TRBV29-1 and TRBJ2-1; D is undetermined. V gave up 6 bases and J gave up 0 bases, with 12 bases separating them. This CDR3 region has 14 residues. Germline V CDR1 and CDR2: SQVTM, ANQGSEA. In DNA, the CDR3 is TGCAGCGTAGACCGACTGAGCTCCTACAATGAGCAGTTCTTC. Its protein is CSVDRLSSYNEQFF.

The V and J genes are TRBV7-9 and TRBJ2-3; tentatively, D is TRBD2 (6 bases). Germline-derived CDR1 and CDR2 are SEHNR and FQNEAQ (reference sequence). The CDR3 spans 13 residues. Between the trimmed V and J ends, which lost 4 bases and 6 bases, there was a span of 11 bases. Here the CDR3 DNA reads TGTGCCAGCAGCTATACTAGCTCGGATACGCAGTATTTT. Its protein is CASSYTSSDTQYF.

This chain uses TRBV30 with TRBJ1-1; D is possibly TRBD1 (6 bases). Trimming stripped 0 bases from V and 11 bases from J, with 16 bases between. CDR1 and CDR2 from the germline V gene are GTSNPN and SVGIG (reference sequence). There are 13 residues in the CDR3. The CDR3 DNA reads TGTGCCTGGAGTGTAGGAAGAGGGGGTAAGGCTTTCTTT. Translating gives CAWSVGRGGKAFF.

V usage is TRBV28 and J usage is TRBJ1-5, with no clear D. Trimming removed 4 bases from V and 6 bases from J, with 16 bases in between. The CDR3 covers 15 residues. Germline V gene data show CDR1 as MDHEN and CDR2 as SYDVKM. CDR3 sequence reads: CASSSGPGGFQPQHF. The CDR3 region has the DNA TGTGCCAGCAGTTCCGGGCCCGGAGGGTTTCAGCCCCAGCATTTT. Variable domain in full (rest from reference TRBV28 and TRBJ1-5): DVKVTQSSRYLVKRTGEKVFLECVQDMDHENMFWYRQDPGLGLRLIYFSYDVKMKEKGDIPEGYSVSREKKERFSLILESASTNQTSMYLCASSSGPGGFQPQHFGDGTRLSIL.

Notes on this clone: This CDR3 is also generated by other DNA sequences in the sample. The chain uses TRBV30 and TRBJ2-5; D perhaps matches TRBD2 (5 bases). V lost 5 bases, J lost 5 bases, and 12 bases lay in between. Germline loops: CDR1 GTSNPN, CDR2 SVGIG (reference sequence). This CDR3 comprises 12 residues. CDR3 DNA sequence: TGTGCCTGGTCCCAGAGGAGGGAGACCCAGTACTTC. It yields the protein CAWSQRRETQYF.

The chain has TRBV6-6 and TRBJ1-1, with no clear D. Trimming pared 8 bases from V and 0 bases from J, leaving 4 bases between. The CDR3 is made up of 11 amino acids. CDR1 and CDR2 from the germline V gene are MNHNY and SVGAGI (reference sequence). The CDR3 loop reads CASQLNTEAFF. Here the CDR3 DNA reads TGTGCCAGCCAGTTGAACACTGAAGCTTTCTTT.

The gene calls are TRBV11-2 and TRBJ1-1, with a weak D call TRBD1 (5 bases). Germline loops: CDR1 SGHAT, CDR2 FQNNGV. V lost 0 bases and J 4 bases, leaving 6 bases between the germline ends. The CDR3 spans 13 residues. The CDR3 sequence is CASSLDRGTEAFF. DNA for the CDR3: TGTGCCAGCAGCTTAGATAGGGGCACTGAAGCTTTCTTT. Together with reference TRBV11-2 and TRBJ1-1, the CDR3 gives the full variable domain: EAGVAQSPRYKIIEKRQSVAFWCNPISGHATLYWYQQILGQGPKLLIQFQNNGVVDDSQLPKDRFSAERLKGVDSTLKIQPAKLEDSAVYLCASSLDRGTEAFFGQGTRLTVV.

The V and J genes are TRBV4-2 and TRBJ2-5; the D is unclear. Germline values: CDR1 LGHNA, CDR2 YNFKEQ. This CDR3 has 13 amino acids. V lost 2 bases, J lost 4 bases, and 8 bases lay in between. CDR3 in amino acids: CASSQPPGETQYF. DNA of the CDR3: TGTGCCAGCAGCCAACCACCAGGAGAGACCCAGTACTTC.

J is TRBJ1-5 and V is TRBV9, with a weak D call TRBD1 (6 bases). CDR1 is SGDLS and CDR2 is YYNGEE in the germline V gene. V was shortened by 4 bases and J by 6 bases, with 14 bases between the two germline ends. The CDR3 length is 14 residues. CDR3 loop: CASSLRGKGQPQHF. The CDR3 DNA sequence: TGTGCCAGCAGCCTGAGGGGGAAGGGTCAGCCCCAGCATTTT.

The DNA of the CDR3 is TGTGCCAGCAGCCTCCTAGCGAGCGCGCAGTATTTT. Residues: CASSLLASAQYF. This chain uses TRBV7-2 with TRBJ2-3; tentative D call: TRBD2 (6 bases). Germline values: CDR1 SGHTA, CDR2 FQGNSA. Trimming stripped 5 bases from V and 10 bases from J, with 13 bases between. This CDR3 contains 12 residues.

CDR3 coding DNA: TGTGCCAGCAGTTACCAAAGATTCGGACAGCCAAACGAGCAGTACTTC. Amino acid sequence: CASSYQRFGQPNEQYF. The chain couples TRBV6-5 to TRBJ2-7, with D possibly matching TRBD1 (6 bases). Trimming left V 2 bases short and J 5 bases short, with 19 bases between. CDR3 length: 16 amino acids. Germline V gives CDR1 MNHEY, CDR2 SVGAGI.

V and J are TRBV28 and TRBJ1-1; no definite D call. Between the trimmed V and J ends, which lost 7 bases and 4 bases, there was a span of 7 bases. This CDR3 comprises 11 residues. CDR1 is MDHEN, CDR2 SYDVKM, per germline. CDR3 in amino acids: CASTRGTEAFF. CDR3 bases: TGTGCCAGCACGCGCGGCACTGAAGCTTTCTTT.

Worth noting for this clone: The junction does not match germline at one end; this may be a read error. The genes are TRBV18 and TRBJ2-3; 8 nucleotides match TRBD2. The length of the CDR3 is 13 residues. Germline V gives CDR1 KGHSH, CDR2 LQKENI. DNA for the CDR3: TGTGCCGGCTCAGCGGGAGAAGGAGATACGCAGTATTTT. This translates into CAGSAGEGDTQYF.

V is TRBV6-5 and J is TRBJ2-5; weak D call: TRBD1 (6 bases). The DNA end favors TRBJ2-7, so the J call may be wrong. CDR1 is MNHEY, CDR2 SVGAGI, per germline. CDR3 length: 14 amino acids. CDR3 in amino acids: CASSYSRGNYEQYF. In DNA form, the CDR3 reads TGTGCCAGCAGTTACTCGAGGGGGAACTACGAGCAGTACTTC.

The chain recombines TRBV28 with TRBJ2-7, with TRBD2 identical over 10 bases. Germline V gene data show CDR1 as MDHEN and CDR2 as SYDVKM. The CDR3 sequence is 15 residues long. V was clipped by 6 bases and J by 1 base; unmatched bases: 6. The CDR3 region is CASSKGLAYSYEQYF. The CDR3 nucleotides are TGTGCCAGCAGCAAGGGACTAGCGTATTCCTACGAGCAGTACTTC.

V gene TRBV30 combines with J gene TRBJ2-7, with a tentative D call TRBD2 (7 bases). CDR1 GTSNPN and CDR2 SVGIG come from the germline V gene (reference sequence). Trimming left V 0 bases short and J 7 bases short, with 22 bases between. There are 16 residues in the CDR3. In nucleotides, the CDR3 is TGTGCCTGGAGTGTAAATCTAGGGCGGGGGCCAGGGGAGCAGTACTTC. This encodes CAWSVNLGRGPGEQYF.

The chain recombines TRBV7-3 with TRBJ1-2, with TRBD1 matching 7 bases. V lost 5 bases to trimming and J lost 7 bases; unmatched junction nucleotides: 7. Germline V gives CDR1 SGHTA, CDR2 FQGTGA. This CDR3 is 13 amino acids long. The CDR3 DNA follows: TGTGCCAGCAGCCCAGGGGGTGTGGGTGGCTACACCTTC. It translates to CASSPGGVGGYTF.

The chain combines TRBV6-1 with TRBJ1-5, with D maybe TRBD1 (6 bases). Germline-derived CDR1 and CDR2 are MNHNS and SASEGT. CDR3 length: 13 residues. V was cut by 4 bases and J by 11 bases, with 15 bases left in between. The CDR3 reads CASSGLQGIAQHF. The CDR3 nucleotides are TGTGCCAGCAGTGGGCTACAGGGTATCGCCCAGCATTTT.

The CDR3 spells CASSLNAGDTQYF. For the CDR3, the DNA is TGCGCCAGCAGCTTGAATGCAGGAGATACGCAGTATTTT. This rearrangement joins TRBV5-1 to TRBJ2-3; D is undetermined. Trimming left V 1 base short and J 5 bases short, with 8 bases between. Germline V gene data show CDR1 as SGHRS and CDR2 as YFSETQ. The CDR3 has 13 residues.

The chain recombines TRBV9 with TRBJ2-3, with a weak D call TRBD2 (5 bases). Germline V gene lookup returns CDR1 SGDLS and CDR2 YYNGEE. Trimming took 3 bases from V and 1 from J, leaving 9 bases between them. This CDR3 has 14 residues. The chain's CDR3 is CASSGAGGTDTQYF. The CDR3 nucleotides read TGTGCCAGCAGCGGGGCCGGGGGCACAGATACGCAGTATTTT.

The V call is TRBV29-1, the J call TRBJ1-2; 8 bases are shared with TRBD1. Germline lookup yields CDR1 SQVTM and CDR2 ANQGSEA. The V gene end was trimmed by 5 bases and the J gene end by 8 bases; junction bases not matched to a gene: 7. The CDR3 sequence is 12 residues long. The CDR3: CSVQQGARGYTF. DNA of the CDR3: TGCAGCGTTCAGCAGGGGGCGAGAGGCTACACCTTC. The full variable domain, completed using reference TRBV29-1 and TRBJ1-2, is SAVISQKPSRDICQRGTSLTIQCQVDSQVTMMFWYRQQPGQSLTLIATANQGSEATYESGFVIDKFPISRPNLTFSTLTVSNMSPEDSSIYLCSVQQGARGYTFGSGTRLTVV.

The V call is TRBV4-1, the J call TRBJ2-3; 9 positions match TRBD2. Germline V CDR1 and CDR2: MGHRA, YSYEKL. There are 18 residues in the CDR3. Germline trimming cut 0 bases from V and 2 bases from J; bases unmatched to any gene: 9. The CDR3 region has the DNA TGCGCCAGCAGCCAAGATGGGTTAGCGGGGGCCCACACAGATACGCAGTATTTT. It translates to CASSQDGLAGAHTDTQYF.

The rearrangement uses TRBV30 and TRBJ2-3, with 8 bases aligning to TRBD2. Germline CDR1 is GTSNPN and CDR2 is SVGIG (reference sequence). The junction had 5 bases not matched to a gene; V was cut back by 3 bases and J by 3 bases. The CDR3 is 14 residues long. CDR3 amino acids: CAWSGGEWTDTQYF. The CDR3 bases are TGTGCCTGGAGCGGGGGGGAATGGACAGATACGCAGTATTTT.

The CDR3 DNA is TGTGCCAGCAGTGAAACTAGCGGGTTTATCAATGAGCAGTTCTTC. Translated: CASSETSGFINEQFF. V is TRBV2 and J is TRBJ2-1, with 9 nucleotides matching TRBD2. The germline gives CDR1 SNHLY, CDR2 FYNNEI. This CDR3 has 15 residues. Trimming removed 2 bases from V and 6 bases from J; junction bases left unmatched: 5.

The J gene is TRBJ1-1, the V gene TRBV29-1, with a tentative D call TRBD1 (5 bases). Germline CDR1 SQVTM, CDR2 ANQGSEA. This CDR3 has 12 amino acids. The V end was cut by 4 bases, the J end by 8 bases, with 14 bases between. CDR3 sequence: CSVGGGPREAFF. Here the CDR3 DNA reads TGCAGCGTTGGGGGGGGACCCCGCGAAGCTTTCTTT.